This T cell receptor (beta chain) comes out of a study of blood T cell repertoires in COVID-19. About the study: The analysed material was cDNA or gDNA that came from T cells, B-cell-depleted T cells, or PBMCs.

The germline CDR1 and CDR2 sequences are SGDLS and YYNGEE. The V and J ends lost 0 bases and 5 bases respectively, with 14 bases between them. This CDR3 has 15 amino acids. In the authors' workflow: Amplifying reference gene primers gave estimates of nucleated cell counts. Measured with immunoSEQ multiplex PCR; TCRdb has only the in-frame clones, and not every one. V, J and clone size reflect that table, while D and trimming were determined from the DNA. The repertoire includes approximately 140,000 clones, about 82% of them detected once, and about 3.1% sits in the top ten. This receptor was identified in a woman aged 40-49 years with active or convalescent COVID-19. This sequence joins TRBV9 and TRBJ1-2, with a tentative D call TRBD1 (5 bases). What was sequenced was peripheral blood. The CDR3 sequence is CASSVESRASYGYTF. The DNA for the CDR3 is TGTGCCAGCAGCGTAGAGAGCAGGGCGTCTTATGGCTACACCTTC.